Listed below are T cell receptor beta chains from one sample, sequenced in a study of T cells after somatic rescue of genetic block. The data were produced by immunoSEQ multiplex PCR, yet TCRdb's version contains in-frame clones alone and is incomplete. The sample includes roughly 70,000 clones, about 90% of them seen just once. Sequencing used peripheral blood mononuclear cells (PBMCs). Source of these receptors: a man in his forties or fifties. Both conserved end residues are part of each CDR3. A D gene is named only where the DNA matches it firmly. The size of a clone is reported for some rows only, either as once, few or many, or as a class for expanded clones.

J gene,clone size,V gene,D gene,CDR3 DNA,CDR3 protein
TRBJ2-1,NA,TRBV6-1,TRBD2,TGTGCCAGCATCCTAGCGGGCTCCTACAATGAGCAGTTCTTC,CASILAGSYNEQFF
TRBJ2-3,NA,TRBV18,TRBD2,TGTGCCAGCTCACGACTAGCGGGCCTTAGCACAGATACGCAGTATTTT,CASSRLAGLSTDTQYF
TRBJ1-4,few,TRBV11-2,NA,TGTGCCAGCAGCGCACGTCCTAATGAAAAACTGTTTTTT,CASSARPNEKLFF
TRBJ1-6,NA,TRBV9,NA,TGTGCCAGCAGCCGTACAGGGTCCTATAATTCACCCCTCCACTTT,CASSRTGSYNSPLHF
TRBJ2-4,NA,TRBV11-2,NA,TGTGCCAGCAGCTTAGACCTCCCGACGGAGGGGATCAAAAACATTCAGTACTTC,CASSLDLPTEGIKNIQYF
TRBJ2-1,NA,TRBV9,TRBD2,TGTGCCAGCAGCGCGGCCGGGACTAGCTGGCCCAATGAGCAGTTCTTC,CASSAAGTSWPNEQFF
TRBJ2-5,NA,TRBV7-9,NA,TGTGCCAGCAGACTCGGGGAACAAGAGACCCAGTACTTC,CASRLGEQETQYF
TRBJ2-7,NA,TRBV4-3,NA,TGCGCCAGCAGCCAAGAGGTCAGCTACTACGAGCAGTACTTC,CASSQEVSYYEQYF
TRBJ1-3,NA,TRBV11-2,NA,TGTGCCAGCAGCTCGTGGGCGGGGACTGGAAACACCATATATTTT,CASSSWAGTGNTIYF
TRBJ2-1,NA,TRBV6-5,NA,TGTGCCAGCAGTTACTCAGCGTCCAGGGCATACAATGAGCAGTTCTTC,CASSYSASRAYNEQFF
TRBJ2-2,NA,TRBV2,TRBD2,TGTGCCAGCAGTACGGGACTAGGCGTCACCGGGGAGCTGTTTTTT,CASSTGLGVTGELFF
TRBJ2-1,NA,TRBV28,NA,TGTGCCAGCAGTTTAATTAAATCTGGTGCGGATGAGCAGTTCTTC,CASSLIKSGADEQFF
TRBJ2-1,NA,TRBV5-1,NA,TGCGCCAGCGCCGGGATAGGCTTGAATGAGCAGTTCTTC,CASAGIGLNEQFF
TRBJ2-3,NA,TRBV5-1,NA,TGCGCCAGCAGCTTGGAGGATGGGGCAGATACGCAGTATTTT,CASSLEDGADTQYF